This TCR beta chain was sequenced in a study of neoadjuvant anti-PD-1 for oral cavity cancer. Looking at the study overall: Nivolumab at 3 mg/kg was mostly given biweekly, three to four doses, pre-surgery. Study-level findings and limits: Non-responders to neoadjuvant nivolumab had significantly more clonal PBMC T cells than responders. Treg/Th17 ratio rose with pretreatment blood and fell with post-treatment tumor TCRbeta clonality.

PBMCs were not maintained or expanded in culture before analysis. This clone was seen a single time. The target antigen is unknown. Germline loops: CDR1 DFQATT, CDR2 SNEGSKA (reference sequence). The CDR3 runs 11 residues. The V end was cut by 0 bases, the J end by 7 bases, with 7 bases between. Sequenced by immunoSEQ multiplex PCR; TCRdb stores in-frame clones only, minus some. This table has 75,000 or so clones, around 80% appearing once. Sequenced material: PBMCs, taken before nivolumab (anti-PD-1) treatment. This TCR came from a person aged 40-85 years with oral cavity squamous cell carcinoma. The genes are TRBV20-1 and TRBJ2-7, with unresolved D. The CDR3 nucleotides are TGCAGTGCTAGAGATATCCCGGAGCAGTACTTC. Protein: CSARDIPEQYF.